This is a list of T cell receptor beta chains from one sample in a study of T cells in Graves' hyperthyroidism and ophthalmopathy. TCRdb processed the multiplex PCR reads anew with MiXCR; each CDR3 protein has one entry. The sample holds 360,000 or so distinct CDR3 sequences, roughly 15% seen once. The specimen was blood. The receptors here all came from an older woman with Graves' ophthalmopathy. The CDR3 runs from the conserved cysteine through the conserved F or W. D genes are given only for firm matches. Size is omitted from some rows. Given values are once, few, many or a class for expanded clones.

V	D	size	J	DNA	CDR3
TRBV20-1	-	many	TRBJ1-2	TGCAGTGCTACCGGGACATTCGACCACTATGGCTACACCTTC	CSATGTFDHYGYTF
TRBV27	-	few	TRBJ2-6	TGTGCCAGCAGTTGGCGGACGGGTAGGAGCTCTGGGGCCAACGTCCTGACTTTC	CASSWRTGRSSGANVLTF
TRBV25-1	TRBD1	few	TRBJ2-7	TGTGCCAGCAGCCCTACCTCGGGACAGGGTAACGAGCAGTACTTC	CASSPTSGQGNEQYF
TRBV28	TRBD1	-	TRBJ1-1	TGTGCCAGCAGTCCCTCCGGCGGGACAGGGGGGAACACTGAAGCTTTCTTT	CASSPSGGTGGNTEAFF
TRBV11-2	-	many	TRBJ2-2	TGTGCCAGCAGCTATACTACCCCTGCTCGAACGGGGGACACCGGGGAGCTGTTTTTT	CASSYTTPARTGDTGELFF
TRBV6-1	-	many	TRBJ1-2	TGTGCCAGCATCCGGCGGGGGGGCTACACCTTC	CASIRRGGYTF
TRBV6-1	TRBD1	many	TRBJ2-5	TGTGCCAGCAGTAGGGGACAGCCGAGGAAGACCCAGTACTTC	CASSRGQPRKTQYF
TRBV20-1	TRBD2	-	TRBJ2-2	TGCAGTGCTACCGGGACTAGCGGGAGGGCTAACGGGGAGCTGTTTTTT	CSATGTSGRANGELFF
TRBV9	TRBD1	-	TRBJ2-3	TGTGCCAGCAGCGTATCTCTTCGGCAGGGGGCACCCACAGATACGCAGTATTTT	CASSVSLRQGAPTDTQYF
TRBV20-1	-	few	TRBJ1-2	TGCAGTGCTAGAGTAGGCTATGGCTACACCTTC	CSARVGYGYTF
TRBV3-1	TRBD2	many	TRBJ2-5	TGTGCCAGCAGCCTTTCACTAGCGGACCCGGGTCAAGAGACCCAGTACTTC	CASSLSLADPGQETQYF
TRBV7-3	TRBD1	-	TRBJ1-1	TGTGCCAGCAGTCGACAAGGGGGCTCTGAAGCTTTCTTT	CASSRQGGSEAFF
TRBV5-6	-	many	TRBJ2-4	TGTGCCAGCAGCTACGACAGTGGTCAAAACATTCAGTACTTC	CASSYDSGQNIQYF
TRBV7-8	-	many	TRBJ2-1	TGTGCCAGCAGCAACAGGGAGGGCCACTACAATGAGCAGTTCTTC	CASSNREGHYNEQFF
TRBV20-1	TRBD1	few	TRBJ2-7	TGCAGTGCTAGCCCGACAGGGCCGGCATACGAGCAGTACTTC	CSASPTGPAYEQYF
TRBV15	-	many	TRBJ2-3	TGTGCCACCAGCGAGGACCTCCCAGATACGCAGTATTTT	CATSEDLPDTQYF
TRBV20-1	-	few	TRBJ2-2	TGCAGTGCCGGACTCTATACGAACACCGGGGAGCTGTTTTTT	CSAGLYTNTGELFF
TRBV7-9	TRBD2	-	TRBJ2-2	TGTGCCAGCAGAAAATCTAGCGGTAACACCGGGGAGCTGTTTTTT	CASRKSSGNTGELFF
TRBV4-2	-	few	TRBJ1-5	TGTGCCAGCAGCCAATTTAGCAATCAGCCCCAGCATTTT	CASSQFSNQPQHF
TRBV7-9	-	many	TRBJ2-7	TGTGCCAGCAGCCGGGACGGGCACGAGCAGTACTTC	CASSRDGHEQYF
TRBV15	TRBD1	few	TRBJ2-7	TGTGCCACCAGCAGGGATACAGGGGGCCGACCCTCGGGGGAGCAGTACTTC	CATSRDTGGRPSGEQYF
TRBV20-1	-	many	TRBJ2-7	TGCAGTGCTAGTCGGCGGTTCTCCTACGAGCAGTACTTC	CSASRRFSYEQYF
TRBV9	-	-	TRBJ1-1	TGTGCCAGCAGCGTCGGCCCCAGCCGCACTGAAGCTTTCTTT	CASSVGPSRTEAFF
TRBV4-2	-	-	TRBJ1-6	TGTGCCAGCAGCCGGGGGGGAGGCCAGGATAATTCACCCCTCCACTTT	CASSRGGGQDNSPLHF
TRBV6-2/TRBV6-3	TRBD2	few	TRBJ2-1	TGTGCCAGCACAGGCGGGCGGGAGGGGCCTTACAATGAGCAGTTCTTC	CASTGGREGPYNEQFF
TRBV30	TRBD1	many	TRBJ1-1	TGTGCCTGGATCCCCCTTGGACAGGGGGGTAGAAGCACTGAAGCTTTCTTT	CAWIPLGQGGRSTEAFF
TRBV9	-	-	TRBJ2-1	TGTGCCAGCAGCCTGAGTGGACAGAATGAGCAGTTCTTC	CASSLSGQNEQFF
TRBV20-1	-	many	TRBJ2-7	TGCAGTGCTAGAGCCAGGGGGGGCTACGAGCAGTACTTC	CSARARGGYEQYF
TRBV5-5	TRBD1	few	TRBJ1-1	TGTGCCAGCAGCGCGGCGGGACAGGGGGGAACTGAAGCTTTCTTT	CASSAAGQGGTEAFF
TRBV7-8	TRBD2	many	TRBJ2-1	TGTGCCAGCAGCTTACGACTAGCGGGAGGGTCCTACAATGAGCAGTTCTTC	CASSLRLAGGSYNEQFF
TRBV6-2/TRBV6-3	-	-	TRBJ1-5	TGTGCCAGCAGTTACTATGCCAGCGATCAGCCCCAGCATTTT	CASSYYASDQPQHF
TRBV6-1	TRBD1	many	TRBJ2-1	TGTGCCAGCAGTTATTTGGTGGGGAAGCGGACAGGGGACGTCTCCTACAATGAGCAGTTCTTC	CASSYLVGKRTGDVSYNEQFF
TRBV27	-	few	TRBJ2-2	TGTGCCAGCAGTTTTGGAACCAACACCGGGGAGCTGTTTTTT	CASSFGTNTGELFF
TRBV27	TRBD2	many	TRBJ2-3	TGTGCCAGCAGTTTAAGCCTAGGGACTAGCCTGACTAGCACAGATACGCAGTATTTT	CASSLSLGTSLTSTDTQYF
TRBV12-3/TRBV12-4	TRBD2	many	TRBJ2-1	TGTGCCAGCACACAAGACCTAGCGGGGGGGGATGAGCAGTTCTTC	CASTQDLAGGDEQFF
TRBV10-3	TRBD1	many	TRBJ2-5	TGTGCCATCAGGGGGACAGGGCCAGAGACCCAGTACTTC	CAIRGTGPETQYF
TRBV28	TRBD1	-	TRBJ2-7	TGTGCCAGCAGTTTCGCATCCGGGACAGGGGGGACCTACGAGCAGTACTTC	CASSFASGTGGTYEQYF
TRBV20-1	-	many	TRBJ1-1	TGCAGTGCTAGACCTACAGGGAATACTGAAGCTTTCTTT	CSARPTGNTEAFF
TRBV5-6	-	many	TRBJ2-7	TGTGCCAGCAGCCCCCGGCAGAGGGGCGAGCAGTACTTC	CASSPRQRGEQYF
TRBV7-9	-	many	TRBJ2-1	TGTGCCAGCAGCTTAGCCACTCTATTAGGGCAGTTCTTC	CASSLATLLGQFF
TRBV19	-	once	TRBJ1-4	TGTGCCAGTAGGCCCAGGGCCGGGGGTGAAAAACTGTTTTTT	CASRPRAGGEKLFF
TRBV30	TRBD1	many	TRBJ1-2	TGTGCCTGGAGCCAATTGACAGGGAACTATGGCTACACCTTC	CAWSQLTGNYGYTF
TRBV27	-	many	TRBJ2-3	TGTGCCAGCAGTAAACCCCGGTCCACAGATACGCAGTATTTT	CASSKPRSTDTQYF
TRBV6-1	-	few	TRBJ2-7	TGTGCCAGCAGTGACGTGGGTGACGAGCAGTACTTC	CASSDVGDEQYF